This TCR beta chain was recovered during a study of T cells after yellow fever vaccination. Study outcomes and limitations: Relatively few clonotypes were ones that appeared in both CD4 and CD8 compartments. After the booster, about 95% of CD4 and 88% of CD8 primary-response clones were re-detected. A faster peak, day 5 versus 15, was reached by the weaker secondary response. Abundant clonotypes from the bulk population could get into FACS-sorted repertoires as contaminants.

Points on this clonotype: Its antigen is as yet unknown.

The V end lost 8 bases, the J end lost 5 bases, and 10 bases lay between the germline ends. Looked up from germline, CDR1 is MNHEY and CDR2 is SVGAGI. The CDR3 length is 11 residues. Each CDR3 protein gets one entry after TCRdb re-called the 5' RACE reads with MiXCR. The sample lists about 210,000 distinct CDR3 sequences, over 6.5% occurring once. The sequence derives from a man between 25 and 39 years old who received the YFV17D yellow fever vaccine. The sample here was CD4+ T cells sorted from PBMCs, taken on the day of the yellow fever booster vaccination. V gene TRBV6-5 combines with J gene TRBJ2-7; D not certain. CDR3 region: CASRAWNEQYF. In DNA form, the CDR3 reads TGTGCCAGCCGCGCTTGGAACGAGCAGTACTTC.